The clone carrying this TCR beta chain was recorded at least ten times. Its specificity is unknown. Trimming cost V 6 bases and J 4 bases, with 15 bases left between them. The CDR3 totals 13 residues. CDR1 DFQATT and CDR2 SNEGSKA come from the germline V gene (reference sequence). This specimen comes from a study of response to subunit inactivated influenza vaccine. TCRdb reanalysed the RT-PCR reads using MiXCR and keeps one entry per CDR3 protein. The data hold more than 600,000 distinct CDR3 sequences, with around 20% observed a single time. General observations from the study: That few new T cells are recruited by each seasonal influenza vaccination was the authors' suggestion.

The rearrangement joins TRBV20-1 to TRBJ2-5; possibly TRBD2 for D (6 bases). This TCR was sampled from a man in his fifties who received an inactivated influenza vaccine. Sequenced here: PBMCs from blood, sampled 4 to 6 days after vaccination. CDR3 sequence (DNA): TGCAGTGCCCAGGAAGCGGGTGTAGAGACCCAGTACTTC. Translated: CSAQEAGVETQYF.